Sequencing of this T cell receptor (beta chain) was carried out in a study of CD8+CD57+ T cells in acquired aplastic anemia. Germline V lookup: CDR1 LNHNV, CDR2 YYDKDF (reference sequence). The trim removed 5 bases at V and 5 bases at J, leaving 5 bases unmatched. The CDR3 runs to 14 residues. Whoever was chosen for sequencing had shown CD8+CD57+ cell expansion by flow cytometry. The use of genomic DNA as template underpinned the TCR beta VDJ and CDR3 profiling. TCRdb used MiXCR to reprocess the reads, holding one entry per CDR3 protein. The sample holds about 180,000 distinct CDR3 sequences, around 60% seen once.

This TCR was recovered from a human donor with aplastic anemia. The genes are TRBV15 and TRBJ2-2; TRBD1 agrees at 7 bases. Specimen: sorted CD4+, CD8+, or CD8+CD57+ T cells (not recorded which) from PBMCs. CDR3 coding DNA: TGTGCCACCAGCGGGACAGAGGGAACCGGGGAGCTGTTTTTT. It specifies CATSGTEGTGELFF.